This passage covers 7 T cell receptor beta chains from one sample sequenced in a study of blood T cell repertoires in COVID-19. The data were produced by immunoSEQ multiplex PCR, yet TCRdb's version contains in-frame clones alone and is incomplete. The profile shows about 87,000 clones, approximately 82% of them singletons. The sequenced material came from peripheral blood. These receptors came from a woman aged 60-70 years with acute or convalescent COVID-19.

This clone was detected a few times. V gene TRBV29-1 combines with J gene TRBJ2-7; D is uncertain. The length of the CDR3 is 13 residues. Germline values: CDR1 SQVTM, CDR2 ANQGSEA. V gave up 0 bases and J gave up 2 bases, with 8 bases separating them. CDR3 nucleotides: TGCAGCGTTGAAGATTGGCGGACCTACGAGCAGTACTTC. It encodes CSVEDWRTYEQYF.

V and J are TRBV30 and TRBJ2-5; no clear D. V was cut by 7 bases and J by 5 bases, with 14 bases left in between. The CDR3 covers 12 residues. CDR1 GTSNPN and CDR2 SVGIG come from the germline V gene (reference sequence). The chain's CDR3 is CASSILSETQYF. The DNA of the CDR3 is TGTGCCTCCTCAATACTGAGTGAGACCCAGTACTTC.

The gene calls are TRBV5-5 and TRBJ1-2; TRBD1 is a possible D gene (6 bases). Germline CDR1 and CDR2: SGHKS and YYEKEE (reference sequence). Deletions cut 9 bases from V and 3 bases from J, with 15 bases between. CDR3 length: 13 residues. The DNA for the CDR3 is TGTGCCACTTCACAGGGCTGGGACTATGGCTACACCTTC. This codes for CATSQGWDYGYTF.

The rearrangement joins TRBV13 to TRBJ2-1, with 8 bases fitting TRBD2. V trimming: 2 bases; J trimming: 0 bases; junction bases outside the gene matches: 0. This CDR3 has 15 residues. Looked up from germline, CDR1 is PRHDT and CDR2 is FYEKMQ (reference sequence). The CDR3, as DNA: TGTGCCAGCAGCTTAAGCGGGAGCTCCTACAATGAGCAGTTCTTC. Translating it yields CASSLSGSSYNEQFF.

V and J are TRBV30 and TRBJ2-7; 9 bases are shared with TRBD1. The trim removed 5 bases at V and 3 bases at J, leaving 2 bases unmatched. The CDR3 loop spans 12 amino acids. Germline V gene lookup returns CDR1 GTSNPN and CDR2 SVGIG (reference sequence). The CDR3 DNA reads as TGTGCCTGGGTGGGACAGGGCTACGAGCAGTACTTC. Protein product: CAWVGQGYEQYF.

In nucleotides, the CDR3 is TGCGCCAGCAGCAGGCAGGGACTCACGGTCACTGAAGCTTTCTTT. This encodes CASSRQGLTVTEAFF. This sequence joins TRBV5-1 and TRBJ1-1; weak D call: TRBD1 (5 bases). The CDR3 covers 15 residues. Germline lookup yields CDR1 SGHRS and CDR2 YFSETQ. The V end was cut by 4 bases, the J end by 4 bases, with 17 bases between.

In DNA form, the CDR3 reads TGTGCCAGCAGTGTTGAGTCAGGTGGTTCACCCCTCCACTTT. It translates to CASSVESGGSPLHF. J is TRBJ1-6 and V is TRBV27; D gene ambiguous. Trimming took 5 bases from V and 9 from J, leaving 14 bases between them. Germline CDR1 reads MNHEY; CDR2 reads SMNVEV (reference sequence). This CDR3 is 14 amino acids long.